The source of this T cell receptor beta chain is a study of the immune and genomic landscape of osteosarcoma. Profiled with immunoSEQ multiplex PCR; TCRdb holds only in-frame clones, not every one. The sample contains 4,600 or so clones, roughly two thirds of which appear only once. In the case of this clone: Its specificity is not known.

Osteosarcoma specimens were post-treatment primary, local recurrence and metastasis tumors from poor-prognosis patients. Regarding the study as a whole: A few cases had a single hyperexpanded clone dominating the repertoire, all with fewer than 100 T-cell clonotypes. Clonality was higher in immune-hot C3 than cold C1, yet still low. Productive clonality was low overall, averaging about 0.09, maximum 0.3 to 0.35.

The clonotype comes from a human donor with osteosarcoma. The material sequenced was osteosarcoma tumor tissue from the femur.

CDR3: CASSQGTDTDQPQHF. In DNA, the CDR3 is TGCGCCAGCAGCCAAGGGACGGACACGGATCAGCCCCAGCATTTT. The rearrangement joins TRBV4-3 to TRBJ1-5; TRBD1 is a possible D gene (5 bases). Trimming pared 1 base from V and 5 bases from J, leaving 12 bases between. Germline assignment: CDR1 LGHNA and CDR2 YSLEER. CDR3 size: 15 residues.